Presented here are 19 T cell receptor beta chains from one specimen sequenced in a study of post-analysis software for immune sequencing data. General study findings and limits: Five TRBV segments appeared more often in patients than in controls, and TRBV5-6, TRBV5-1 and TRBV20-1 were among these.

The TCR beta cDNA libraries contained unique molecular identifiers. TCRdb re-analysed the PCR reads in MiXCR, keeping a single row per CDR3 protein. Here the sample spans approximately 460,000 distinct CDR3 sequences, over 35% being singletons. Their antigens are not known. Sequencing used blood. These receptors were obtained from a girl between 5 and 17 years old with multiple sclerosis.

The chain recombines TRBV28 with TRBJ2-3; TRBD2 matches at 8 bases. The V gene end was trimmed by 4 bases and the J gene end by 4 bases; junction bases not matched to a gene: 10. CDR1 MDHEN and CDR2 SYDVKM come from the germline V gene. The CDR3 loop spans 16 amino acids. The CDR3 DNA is TGTGCCAGCAGTTCCCCGGCCAGCGGGAGTTCAGATACGCAGTATTTT. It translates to CASSSPASGSSDTQYF. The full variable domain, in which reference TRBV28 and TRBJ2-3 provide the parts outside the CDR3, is DVKVTQSSRYLVKRTGEKVFLECVQDMDHENMFWYRQDPGLGLRLIYFSYDVKMKEKGDIPEGYSVSREKKERFSLILESASTNQTSMYLCASSSPASGSSDTQYFGPGTRLTVL.

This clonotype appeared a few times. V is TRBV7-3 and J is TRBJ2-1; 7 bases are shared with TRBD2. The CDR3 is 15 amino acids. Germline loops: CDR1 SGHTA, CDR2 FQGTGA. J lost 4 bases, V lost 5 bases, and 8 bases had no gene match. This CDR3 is CASSPLAMGYNEQFF. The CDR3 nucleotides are TGTGCCAGCAGCCCACTAGCGATGGGGTACAATGAGCAGTTCTTC.

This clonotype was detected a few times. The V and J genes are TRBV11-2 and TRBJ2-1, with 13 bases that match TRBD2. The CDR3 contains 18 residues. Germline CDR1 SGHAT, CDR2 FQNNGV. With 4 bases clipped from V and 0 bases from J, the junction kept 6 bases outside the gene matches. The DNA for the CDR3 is TGTGCCAGCAGCTGGACTAGCGGGAGAGTAAGCTCCTACAATGAGCAGTTCTTC. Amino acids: CASSWTSGRVSSYNEQFF.

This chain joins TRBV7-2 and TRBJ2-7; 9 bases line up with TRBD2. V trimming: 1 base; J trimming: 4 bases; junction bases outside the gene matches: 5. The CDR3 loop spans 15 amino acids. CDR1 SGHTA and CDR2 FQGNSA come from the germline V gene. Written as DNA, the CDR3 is TGTGCCAGCAGCTTAGTTAGCGGGAGTGGGTACGAGCAGTACTTC. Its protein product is CASSLVSGSGYEQYF.

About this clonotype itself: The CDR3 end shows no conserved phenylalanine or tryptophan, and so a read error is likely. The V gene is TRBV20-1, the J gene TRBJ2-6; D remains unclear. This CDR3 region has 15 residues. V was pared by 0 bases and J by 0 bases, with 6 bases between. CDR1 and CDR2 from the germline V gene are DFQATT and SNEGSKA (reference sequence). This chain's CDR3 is CSARERSSGANVLTS. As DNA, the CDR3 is TGCAGTGCTAGAGAAAGGAGCTCTGGGGCCAACGTCCTGACTTCC.

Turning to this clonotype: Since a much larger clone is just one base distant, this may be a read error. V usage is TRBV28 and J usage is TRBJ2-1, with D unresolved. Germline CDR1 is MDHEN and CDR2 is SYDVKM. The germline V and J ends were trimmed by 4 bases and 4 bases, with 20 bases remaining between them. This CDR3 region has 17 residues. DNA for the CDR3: TGTGCCAGCAGTTACTGGGTATTGGGGAACCCATACAATGAGCAGTTCTTC. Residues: CASSYWVLGNPYNEQFF.

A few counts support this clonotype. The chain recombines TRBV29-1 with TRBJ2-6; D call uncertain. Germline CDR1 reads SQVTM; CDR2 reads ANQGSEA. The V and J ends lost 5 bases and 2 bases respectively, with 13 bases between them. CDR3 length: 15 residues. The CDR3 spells CSVLLQLTGANVLTF. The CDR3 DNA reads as TGCAGCGTTTTACTACAGCTCACTGGGGCCAACGTCCTGACTTTC.

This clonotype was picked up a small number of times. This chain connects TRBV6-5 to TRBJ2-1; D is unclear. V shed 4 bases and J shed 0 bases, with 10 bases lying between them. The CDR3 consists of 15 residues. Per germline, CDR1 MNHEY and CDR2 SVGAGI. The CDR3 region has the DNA TGTGCCAGCAGTTCCGAGTTAGTCTCCTACAATGAGCAGTTCTTC. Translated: CASSSELVSYNEQFF.

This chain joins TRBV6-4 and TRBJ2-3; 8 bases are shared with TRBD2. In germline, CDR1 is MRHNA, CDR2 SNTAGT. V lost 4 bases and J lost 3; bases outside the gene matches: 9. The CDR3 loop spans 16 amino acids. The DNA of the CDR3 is TGTGCCAGCAGTGGAGAAGCGGGAGTCCCGACAGATACGCAGTATTTT. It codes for CASSGEAGVPTDTQYF.

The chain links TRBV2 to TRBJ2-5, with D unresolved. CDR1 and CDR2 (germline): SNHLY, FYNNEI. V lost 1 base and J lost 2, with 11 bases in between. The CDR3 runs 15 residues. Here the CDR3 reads CASSEGLSTQETQYF. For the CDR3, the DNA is TGTGCCAGCAGTGAAGGGCTCTCTACTCAAGAGACCCAGTACTTC. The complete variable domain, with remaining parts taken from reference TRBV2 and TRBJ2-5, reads EPEVTQTPSHQVTQMGQEVILRCVPISNHLYFYWYRQILGQKVEFLVSFYNNEISEKSEIFDDQFSVERPDGSNFTLKIRSTKLEDSAMYFCASSEGLSTQETQYFGPGTRLLVL.

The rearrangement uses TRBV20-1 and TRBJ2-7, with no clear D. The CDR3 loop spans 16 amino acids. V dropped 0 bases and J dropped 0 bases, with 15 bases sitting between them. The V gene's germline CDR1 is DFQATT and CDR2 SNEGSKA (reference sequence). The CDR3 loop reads CSARDRWAPSSYEQYF. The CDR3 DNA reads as TGCAGTGCTAGAGATCGGTGGGCGCCCAGCTCCTACGAGCAGTACTTC.

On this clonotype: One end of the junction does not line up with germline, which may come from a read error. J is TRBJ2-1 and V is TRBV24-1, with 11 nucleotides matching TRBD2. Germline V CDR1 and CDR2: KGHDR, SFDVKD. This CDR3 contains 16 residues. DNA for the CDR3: TGTGCCACCAGTCGTACTAGCGGGGGTGTATACAATGAACAGTTCTTC. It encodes CATSRTSGGVYNEQFF.

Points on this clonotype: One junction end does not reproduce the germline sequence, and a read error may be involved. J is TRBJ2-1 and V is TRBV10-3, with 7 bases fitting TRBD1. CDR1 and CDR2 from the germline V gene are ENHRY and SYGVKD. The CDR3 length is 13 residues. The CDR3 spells CAISDTTGNEQVF. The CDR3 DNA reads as TGTGCCATCAGTGACACGACAGGGAATGAGCAGGTCTTC.

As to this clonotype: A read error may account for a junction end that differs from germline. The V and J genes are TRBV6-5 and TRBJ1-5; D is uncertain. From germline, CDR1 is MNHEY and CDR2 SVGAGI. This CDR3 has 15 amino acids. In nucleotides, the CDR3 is TGCGACAACACGACCCTCTCGGTGGGGTCTCAGCCCCAGCATTTT. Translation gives CDNTTLSVGSQPQHF.

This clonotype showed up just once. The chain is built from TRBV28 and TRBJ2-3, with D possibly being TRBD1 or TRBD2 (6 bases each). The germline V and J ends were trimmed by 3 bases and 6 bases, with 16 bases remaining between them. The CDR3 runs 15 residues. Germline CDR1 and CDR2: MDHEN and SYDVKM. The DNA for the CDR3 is TGTGCCAGCAGTTTTGAGGTCCGGGGGCGGGATACGCAGTATTTT. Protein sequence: CASSFEVRGRDTQYF.

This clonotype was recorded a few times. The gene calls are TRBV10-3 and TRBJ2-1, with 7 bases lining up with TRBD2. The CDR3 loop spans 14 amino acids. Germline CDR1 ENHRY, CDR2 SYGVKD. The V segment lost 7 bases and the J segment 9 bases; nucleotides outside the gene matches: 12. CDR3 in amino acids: CAIMAAGGRGEQFF. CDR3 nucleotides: TGTGCCATCATGGCGGCGGGCGGGAGAGGTGAGCAGTTCTTC.

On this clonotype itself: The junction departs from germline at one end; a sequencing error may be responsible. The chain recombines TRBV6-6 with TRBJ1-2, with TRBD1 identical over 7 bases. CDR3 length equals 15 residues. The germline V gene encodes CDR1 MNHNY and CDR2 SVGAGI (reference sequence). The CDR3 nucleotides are TGTGCCAGCAGTTACGAAGTCAGGGGGTACTACGGCTACACCTTC. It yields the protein CASSYEVRGYYGYTF.

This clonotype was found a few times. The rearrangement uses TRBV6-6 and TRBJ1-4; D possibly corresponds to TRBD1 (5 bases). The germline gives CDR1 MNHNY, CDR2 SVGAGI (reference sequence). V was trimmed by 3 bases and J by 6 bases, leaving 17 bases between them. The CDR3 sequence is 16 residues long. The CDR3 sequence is CASSYGRRGADEKLFF. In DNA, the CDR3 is TGTGCCAGCAGTTATGGGAGAAGGGGTGCAGATGAAAAACTGTTTTTT.

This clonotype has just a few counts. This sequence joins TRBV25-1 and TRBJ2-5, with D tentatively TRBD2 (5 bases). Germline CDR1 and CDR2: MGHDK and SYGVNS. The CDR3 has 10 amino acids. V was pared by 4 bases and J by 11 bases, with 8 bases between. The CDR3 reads CASSGEQQYF. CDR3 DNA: TGTGCCAGCAGTGGGGAGCAGCAGTACTTC.